The next 11 T cell receptor beta chains were all read from a single sample in a study of cytotoxic CD8 clonotypes in ibrutinib-treated CLL. Assay: immunoSEQ multiplex PCR; the TCRdb copy retains only in-frame clones and omits some. This sample has more than 150,000 clones, with around 70% found just once. Source: PBMCs, taken after 24 months of ibrutinib treatment. These receptors all come from a human donor with chronic lymphocytic leukemia.

The J gene is TRBJ2-1, the V gene TRBV28, with D hard to call. From germline, CDR1 is MDHEN and CDR2 SYDVKM. The CDR3 has 13 residues. Trimming shortened V by 2 bases and J by 4 bases, and 6 bases separated the two germline ends. The CDR3 sequence: CASSLGVYNEQFF. The DNA for the CDR3 is TGTGCCAGCAGTTTAGGGGTTTACAATGAGCAGTTCTTC.

As DNA, the CDR3 is TGTGCCAGCAGCTTGGGGGGACAGACTGTTATCTCCTACGAGCAGTACTTC. It codes for CASSLGGQTVISYEQYF. The chain employs TRBV5-4 and TRBJ2-7, with 7 bases fitting TRBD1. CDR1 and CDR2 from the germline V gene are SGHNT and YYREEE (reference sequence). The length of the CDR3 is 17 residues. V lost 0 bases, J lost 0 bases, and 9 bases stayed unmatched. The full variable domain, completed using reference TRBV5-4 and TRBJ2-7, is ETGVTQSPTHLIKTRGQQVTLRCSSQSGHNTVSWYQQALGQGPQFIFQYYREEENGRGNFPPRFSGLQFPNYSSELNVNALELDDSALYLCASSLGGQTVISYEQYFGPGTRLTVT.

This chain uses TRBV4-3 with TRBJ2-7, with 7 bases that match TRBD1. V was pared by 0 bases and J by 2 bases, with 4 bases of the junction left unmatched. The length of the CDR3 is 15 residues. CDR1 and CDR2 from the germline V gene are LGHNA and YSLEER. The DNA for the CDR3 is TGCGCCAGCAGCCAAGATAACACAGGGGCCTACGAGCAGTACTTC. Translation gives CASSQDNTGAYEQYF.

The gene calls are TRBV5-1 and TRBJ2-3; D unresolved. Germline CDR1 reads SGHRS; CDR2 reads YFSETQ. Trimming shortened V by 4 bases and J by 1 base, and 7 bases separated the two germline ends. CDR3 length: 13 amino acids. In DNA form, the CDR3 reads TGCGCCAGCAGCACATTTGGCACAGATACGCAGTATTTT. Residues: CASSTFGTDTQYF.

This clone was recorded a few times. The rearrangement links TRBV6-1 to TRBJ1-4, with TRBD1 matching over 7 bases. The V gene end was trimmed by 10 bases and the J gene end by 7 bases; junction bases not matched to a gene: 3. Per germline, CDR1 MNHNS and CDR2 SASEGT. This CDR3 spans 11 amino acids. The CDR3 is CATRTGEKLFF. The CDR3 DNA reads as TGTGCCACCAGGACAGGTGAAAAACTGTTTTTT.

The rearrangement uses TRBV10-2 and TRBJ1-2; the D gene is possibly TRBD1 (5 bases). The germline V gene has CDR1 WSHSY and CDR2 SAAADI. CDR3 length: 13 amino acids. The ends were cut back, 6 bases at V and 4 bases at J, with 12 bases in the middle. CDR3 region: CASRGTGSYGYTF. DNA for the CDR3: TGCGCCAGCAGGGGGACCGGATCCTATGGCTACACCTTC.

The table lists this clone with a few counts. The V and J genes are TRBV29-1 and TRBJ1-2, with 9 bases aligning to TRBD1. After removal of 8 bases from V and 3 bases from J, the junction contained 7 bases not matched to a gene. Germline values: CDR1 SQVTM, CDR2 ANQGSEA. The CDR3 spans 13 residues. The CDR3 spells CSTGQGMDYGYTF. CDR3 DNA: TGCAGCACAGGACAGGGGATGGACTATGGCTACACCTTC.

This clone was seen a single time. The chain uses TRBV21-1 and TRBJ1-2; TRBD1, the table's D call, lacks a check against the DNA. TRBV21-1 represents a pseudogene. This CDR3 has 16 amino acids. The CDR3 DNA is TGTGCCAGCAGCAACGGCGGGACAGGAGGCTACTATGGCTACACCTTC. As protein: CASSNGGTGGYYGYTF.

The chain links TRBV5-1 to TRBJ2-2; 15 bases line up with TRBD2. J gave up 6 bases and V 4 bases, and 4 bases lay outside the gene matches. The CDR3 is 16 amino acids. Germline V CDR1 and CDR2: SGHRS, YFSETQ. Written as DNA, the CDR3 is TGCGCCAGCAGCCCCGGACTAGCGGGAGGGCCCGGGGAGCTGTTTTTT. Its translation is CASSPGLAGGPGELFF.

J is TRBJ2-3 and V is TRBV28, with no clear D. Looked up from germline, CDR1 is MDHEN and CDR2 is SYDVKM. Trimming took off 2 bases at V and 0 bases at J, with 21 bases between the two ends. The length of the CDR3 is 19 residues. The CDR3 DNA is TGTGCCAGCAGTTTACGATCTGGTCGGCGCGTAGCTAGCACAGATACGCAGTATTTT. Translating gives CASSLRSGRRVASTDTQYF. Based on the CDR3 plus reference TRBV28 and TRBJ2-3, the full variable domain is DVKVTQSSRYLVKRTGEKVFLECVQDMDHENMFWYRQDPGLGLRLIYFSYDVKMKEKGDIPEGYSVSREKKERFSLILESASTNQTSMYLCASSLRSGRRVASTDTQYFGPGTRLTVL.

V and J are TRBV5-4 and TRBJ2-1; 11 bases line up with TRBD2. CDR3 length: 14 residues. In germline, CDR1 is SGHNT, CDR2 YYREEE (reference sequence). V trimming: 4 bases; J trimming: 8 bases; junction bases outside the gene matches: 5. CDR3 nucleotides: TGTGCCAGCAGCCCGACTAGCGGGAAGGATGAGCAGTTCTTC. It specifies CASSPTSGKDEQFF. The variable domain in full, with the rest retrieved from reference TRBV5-4 and TRBJ2-1, is ETGVTQSPTHLIKTRGQQVTLRCSSQSGHNTVSWYQQALGQGPQFIFQYYREEENGRGNFPPRFSGLQFPNYSSELNVNALELDDSALYLCASSPTSGKDEQFFGPGTRLTVL.